This T cell receptor beta chain is drawn from a study of neurological immune-mediated disorders. General study results and limits: When the repertoires were grouped phylogenetically, those of 18 of the 34 multiple sclerosis patients came together in a single cluster of related CDR3 sequences, which points to a possible repertoire-level signature.

TCRdb processed the 5' RACE reads anew with MiXCR; each CDR3 protein has one entry. The data contain about 25,000 distinct CDR3 sequences, about 3.5% of them singletons. This clonotype has a count of ten or more. Antigen unknown. This CDR3 has 15 residues. Germline CDR1 DFQATT, CDR2 SNEGSKA (reference sequence). V was trimmed by 6 bases and J by 0 bases, leaving 14 bases between them. The gene calls are TRBV20-1 and TRBJ2-2; maybe TRBD2 (6 bases). Sequenced sample: PBMCs. This clonotype was sampled from a woman in her twenties or thirties with multiple sclerosis. DNA of the CDR3: TGCAGTGCCAGCCAGGGACTGGCGAACACCGGGGAGCTGTTTTTT. Protein sequence: CSASQGLANTGELFF.